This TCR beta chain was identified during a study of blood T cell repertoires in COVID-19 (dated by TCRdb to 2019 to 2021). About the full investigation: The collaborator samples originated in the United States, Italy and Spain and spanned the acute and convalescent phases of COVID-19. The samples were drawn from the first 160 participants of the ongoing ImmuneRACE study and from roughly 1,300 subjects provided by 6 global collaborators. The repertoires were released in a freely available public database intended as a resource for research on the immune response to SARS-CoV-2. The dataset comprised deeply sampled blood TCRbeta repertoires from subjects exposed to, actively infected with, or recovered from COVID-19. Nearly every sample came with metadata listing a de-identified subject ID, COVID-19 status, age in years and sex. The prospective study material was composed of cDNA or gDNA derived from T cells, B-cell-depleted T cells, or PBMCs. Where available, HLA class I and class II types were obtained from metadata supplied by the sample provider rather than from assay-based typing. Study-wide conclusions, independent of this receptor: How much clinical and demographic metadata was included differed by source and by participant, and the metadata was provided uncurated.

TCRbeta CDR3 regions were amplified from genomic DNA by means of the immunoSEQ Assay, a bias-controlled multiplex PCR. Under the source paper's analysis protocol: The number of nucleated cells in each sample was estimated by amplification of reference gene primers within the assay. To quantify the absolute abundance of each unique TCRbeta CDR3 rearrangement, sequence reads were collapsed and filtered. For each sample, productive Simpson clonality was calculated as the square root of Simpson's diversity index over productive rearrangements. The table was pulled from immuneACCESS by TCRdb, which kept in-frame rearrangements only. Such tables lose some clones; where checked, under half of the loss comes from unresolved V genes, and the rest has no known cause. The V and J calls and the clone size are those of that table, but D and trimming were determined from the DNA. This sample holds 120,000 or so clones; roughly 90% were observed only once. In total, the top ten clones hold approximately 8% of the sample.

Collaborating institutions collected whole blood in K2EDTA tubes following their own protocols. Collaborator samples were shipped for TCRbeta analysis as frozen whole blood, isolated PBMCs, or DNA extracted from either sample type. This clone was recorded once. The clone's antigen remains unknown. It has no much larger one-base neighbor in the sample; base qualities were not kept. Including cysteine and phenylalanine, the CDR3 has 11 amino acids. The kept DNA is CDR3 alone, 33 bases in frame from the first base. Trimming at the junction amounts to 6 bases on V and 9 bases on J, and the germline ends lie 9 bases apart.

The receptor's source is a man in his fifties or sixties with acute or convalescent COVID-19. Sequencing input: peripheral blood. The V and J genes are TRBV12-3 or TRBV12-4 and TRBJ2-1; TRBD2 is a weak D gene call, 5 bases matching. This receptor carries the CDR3 CASSDYGEQFF. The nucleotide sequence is TGTGCCAGCAGCGACTACGGTGAGCAGTTCTTC.